This entry concerns a single TCR beta chain. What it binds is not known. Using immunoSEQ multiplex PCR, the repertoire was profiled, and TCRdb retains in-frame clones only, with some absent. The sample lists tens of thousands of clones; roughly 94% were seen once. Deletions cut 2 bases from V and 6 bases from J, with 8 bases between. Germline loops: CDR1 SNHLY, CDR2 FYNNEI. The CDR3 extends over 13 amino acids. This record belongs to a study of cytomegalovirus exposure and HLA in healthy donors. Study-wide results and limits: It was confirmed in vitro that a few of the CMV-associated chains were specific for CMV antigens.

The sample consisted of PBMCs. The V call is TRBV2, the J call TRBJ2-1; the D is unclear. This receptor was obtained from a woman under 30 in good health and CMV-seropositive. The CDR3 is CASSENGVNEQFF. The CDR3 DNA follows: TGTGCCAGCAGTGAAAACGGTGTCAATGAGCAGTTCTTC.